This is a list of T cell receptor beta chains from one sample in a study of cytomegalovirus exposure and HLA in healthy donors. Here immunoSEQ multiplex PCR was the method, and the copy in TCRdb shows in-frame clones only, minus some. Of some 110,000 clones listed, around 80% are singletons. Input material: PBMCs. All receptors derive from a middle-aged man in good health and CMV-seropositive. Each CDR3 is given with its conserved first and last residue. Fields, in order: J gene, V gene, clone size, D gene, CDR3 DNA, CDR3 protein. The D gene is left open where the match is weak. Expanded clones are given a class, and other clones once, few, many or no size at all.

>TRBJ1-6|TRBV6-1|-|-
TGTGCCACCCTGCGGGATCATAATTCACCCCTCCACTTT
CATLRDHNSPLHF
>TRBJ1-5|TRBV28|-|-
TGTGCCAGCAGCCCGCGGGCTAGCAATCAGCCCCAGCATTTT
CASSPRASNQPQHF
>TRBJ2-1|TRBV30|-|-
TGTGCCTGGAGTGGGGAGGGGGACAATGAGCAGTTCTTC
CAWSGEGDNEQFF
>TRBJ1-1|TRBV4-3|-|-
TGCGCCAGCAGCCAAGACCTCCAGGCCACTGAAGCTTTCTTT
CASSQDLQATEAFF
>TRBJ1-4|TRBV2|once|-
TGTGCCAGCACCCCGGGTGGTACTAATGAAAAACTGTTTTTT
CASTPGGTNEKLFF
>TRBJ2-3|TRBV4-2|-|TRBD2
TGTGCCAGCAGCCATCACCTAGCGGCCCTCACAGATACGCAGTATTTT
CASSHHLAALTDTQYF
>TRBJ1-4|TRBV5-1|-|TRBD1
TGCGCCAGAAGCGCCGGGACAGTAAAAACTAATGAAAAACTGTTTTTT
CARSAGTVKTNEKLFF
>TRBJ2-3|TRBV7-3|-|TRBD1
TGTGCCAGCAGCGACAGGGGCAGAACAGATACGCAGTATTTT
CASSDRGRTDTQYF
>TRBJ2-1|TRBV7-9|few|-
TGTGCCAGCAGCCCGCGGGGGCAGTACAATGAGCAGTTCTTC
CASSPRGQYNEQFF
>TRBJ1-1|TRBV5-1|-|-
TGCGCCAGCAGCTTGGCTCAGGCAGGTGAAGCTTTCTTT
CASSLAQAGEAFF
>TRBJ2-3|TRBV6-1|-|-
TGTGCCAGCAAACAGGATAGCACAGATACGCAGTATTTT
CASKQDSTDTQYF
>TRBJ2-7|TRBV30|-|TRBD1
TGTGCCTGGAGTATCCGGGGGGACAGGGGTTCCTACGAGCAGTACTTC
CAWSIRGDRGSYEQYF
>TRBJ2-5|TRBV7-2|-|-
TGTGCCAGCAGCTTGTTCAGGGGTTCGGCAGAGACCCAGTACTTC
CASSLFRGSAETQYF
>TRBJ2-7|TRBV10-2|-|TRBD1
TGCGCCAGCACACCGACTGGAACAGGGGGCTTCTACGAGCAGTACTTC
CASTPTGTGGFYEQYF
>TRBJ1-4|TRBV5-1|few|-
TGCGCCAGCAGCCCCTCGACAGCAGCTAATGAAAAACTGTTTTTT
CASSPSTAANEKLFF
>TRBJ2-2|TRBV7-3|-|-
TGTGCCAGCAGCTTAACGCCCGCGGTTGAGCTGTTTTTT
CASSLTPAVELFF
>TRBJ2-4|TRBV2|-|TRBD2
TGTGCCAGCACAAAGGGACGGGGGGACATTCAGTACTTC
CASTKGRGDIQYF
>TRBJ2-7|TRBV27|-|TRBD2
TGTGCCAGCAGGGAGACTAGCGGGAGTTTATACGAGCAGTACTTC
CASRETSGSLYEQYF
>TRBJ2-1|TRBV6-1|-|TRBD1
TGTGCCAGCAGCAGGGGGCCTTCCTACAATGAGCAGTTCTTC
CASSRGPSYNEQFF
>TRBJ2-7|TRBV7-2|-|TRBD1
TGTGCCAGCAGCTCCTCGTCGTCTAGGACAGGGACTTACGAGCAGTACTTC
CASSSSSSRTGTYEQYF
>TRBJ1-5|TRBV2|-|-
TGTGCCAGCAGTGATCCCGGCAGGGGAAACAATCAGCCCCAGCATTTT
CASSDPGRGNNQPQHF
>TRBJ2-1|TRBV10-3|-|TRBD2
TGTGCCATCAGGGGTAGCGGGGGCTTAAACAATGAGCAGTTCTTC
CAIRGSGGLNNEQFF
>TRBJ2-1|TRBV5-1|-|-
TGCGCCAGCAGCCTACAGGGAGGGGGGAGCAATGAGCAGTTCTTC
CASSLQGGGSNEQFF